This T cell receptor (beta chain) was profiled in a study of blood T cell repertoires in COVID-19. Turning to the study itself: From the United States, Italy and Spain came samples of acute and convalescent COVID-19.

TCRdb's table, derived via immunoSEQ multiplex PCR, lists solely in-frame clones and lacks some. This table has a few hundred thousand clones, 85% appearing once. This clone was observed a single time. Germline assignment: CDR1 SGHDT and CDR2 YYEEEE. The CDR3 loop spans 14 amino acids. With V trimmed by 7 bases and J by 3 bases, 6 bases remained unmatched. Sequencing used PBMCs or T cells enriched from blood (not recorded which). This chain connects TRBV5-6 to TRBJ1-4; TRBD1 matches at 7 bases. The sequence was obtained from a man in his forties who had recovered from COVID-19. CDR3 DNA: TGTGCCAGCGACAGGGACGGATCTAATGAAAAACTGTTTTTT. Translation gives CASDRDGSNEKLFF.